This T cell receptor (beta chain) is drawn from a study of blood T cell repertoires in COVID-19. Study in general: Specimens from acute and convalescent COVID-19 originated in the United States, Italy and Spain.

Source study methods: By means of reference gene primer amplification, nucleated cell counts were estimated. Assay: immunoSEQ multiplex PCR; the TCRdb copy retains only in-frame clones and omits some. V and J calls plus clone size are reproduced from that table; the DNA served to infer D and trimming. The table records under 300,000 clones, around four fifths of them present only once. Trimming removed 6 bases from V and 5 bases from J, with 13 bases in between. The CDR3 runs to 13 residues. Germline-derived CDR1 and CDR2 are SNHLY and FYNNEI. Sequences were obtained from peripheral blood. The TCR comes from a woman in her fifties or sixties with active or convalescent COVID-19. The gene calls are TRBV2 and TRBJ1-1; no definite D call. CDR3 coding DNA: TGTGCCAGCAGGTCGGCAGGCGGGACTGAAGCTTTCTTT. Translating it yields CASRSAGGTEAFF.